This TCR beta chain was retrieved from a study of cytomegalovirus exposure and HLA in healthy donors. The wider study: Genotyping showed around 80% of about 370 donors falling in the Caucasian-associated ancestry cluster. Study findings and constraints: Analyses of presence and absence presupposed an approximately uniform sequencing depth across donors. An analysis was carried out at a later point. It showed that HLA-associated TCR beta chains were more clonally expanded than equally common non-associated chains.

The CDR3 consists of 14 residues. V lost 5 bases, J lost 4 bases, and 15 bases lay in between. Germline CDR1 MNHNY, CDR2 SVGAGI (reference sequence). PCR used 60 Vbeta primers and 13 Jbeta primers. TCRdb keeps only in-frame clones here, not all; method: immunoSEQ multiplex PCR. The data show approximately 100,000 clones, with approximately 72% seen just once and 1.9% held by the top ten. Turning to this clone: The antigen is unknown.

V is TRBV6-6 and J is TRBJ2-7, with a possible D match to TRBD2 (7 bases). The TCR originated in a woman between 40 and 50 years old in good health and CMV-seronegative. The material sequenced was PBMCs. The CDR3 region has the DNA TGTGCCAGCAGTAAGGAAGGGGGGGATTACGAGCAGTACTTC. Its protein is CASSKEGGDYEQYF.